These T cell receptor beta chains were read from a single sample in a study of cytomegalovirus exposure and HLA in healthy donors. Sequenced by immunoSEQ multiplex PCR; TCRdb stores in-frame clones only, minus some. In the table there are approximately 59,000 clones, approximately 93% of which are singletons. The sequenced sample consisted of PBMCs. These receptors originate from a woman under 30 in good health and CMV-seropositive. Both conserved end residues are part of each CDR3. Fields, in order: clone size, J gene, D gene, V gene, CDR3 protein, CDR3 DNA. D genes are given only for firm matches. The size entry is marked missing in some rows and otherwise reads once, few, many or a size class.

clone_size: -; j_call: TRBJ1-2; d_call: TRBD1; v_call: TRBV28; cdr3_aa: CASKGAGGYTF; cdr3_nt: TGTGCCAGCAAGGGGGCTGGGGGCTACACCTTC
clone_size: -; j_call: TRBJ2-3; d_call: TRBD2; v_call: TRBV28; cdr3_aa: CASSQTLAVSTDTQYF; cdr3_nt: TGTGCCAGCAGCCAAACCCTAGCGGTGAGCACAGATACGCAGTATTTT
clone_size: -; j_call: TRBJ2-3; d_call: -; v_call: TRBV21-1; cdr3_aa: CASSARGGQDTQYF; cdr3_nt: TGTGCCAGCAGCGCCCGGGGGGGCCAAGATACGCAGTATTTT
clone_size: -; j_call: TRBJ1-4; d_call: -; v_call: TRBV9; cdr3_aa: CASSATGTNEKLFF; cdr3_nt: TGTGCCAGCAGCGCAACAGGGACTAATGAAAAACTGTTTTTT
clone_size: -; j_call: TRBJ2-1; d_call: -; v_call: TRBV4-3; cdr3_aa: CATTRGKQFF; cdr3_nt: TGCGCCACAACCCGGGGAAAGCAGTTCTTC
clone_size: -; j_call: TRBJ2-1; d_call: -; v_call: TRBV10-2; cdr3_aa: CASTDPTSPGQFF; cdr3_nt: TGCGCCAGCACCGACCCCACTAGTCCGGGGCAGTTCTTC
clone_size: -; j_call: TRBJ1-5; d_call: -; v_call: TRBV21-1; cdr3_aa: CASSPPGHGRHYQPQHF; cdr3_nt: TGTGCCAGCAGCCCCCCTGGTCACGGTAGACATTATCAGCCCCAGCATTTT
clone_size: -; j_call: TRBJ1-6; d_call: -; v_call: TRBV6-4; cdr3_aa: CASRADFSYNSPLHF; cdr3_nt: TGTGCCAGCAGAGCAGACTTCTCCTATAATTCACCCCTCCACTTT
clone_size: once; j_call: TRBJ1-1; d_call: -; v_call: TRBV7-9; cdr3_aa: CASSFQENTEAFF; cdr3_nt: TGTGCCAGCAGCTTCCAGGAGAACACTGAAGCTTTCTTT
clone_size: many; j_call: TRBJ2-6; d_call: -; v_call: TRBV6-1; cdr3_aa: CASSEDSSGANVLTF; cdr3_nt: TGTGCCAGCAGTGAAGACAGCTCTGGGGCCAACGTCCTGACTTTC
clone_size: -; j_call: TRBJ1-2; d_call: -; v_call: TRBV4-3; cdr3_aa: CASSQWPGGAEGYTF; cdr3_nt: TGCGCCAGCAGCCAGTGGCCCGGGGGGGCGGAAGGCTACACCTTC
clone_size: -; j_call: TRBJ1-2; d_call: -; v_call: TRBV2; cdr3_aa: CASRAANYGYTF; cdr3_nt: TGTGCCAGCAGGGCAGCTAACTATGGCTACACCTTC
clone_size: once; j_call: TRBJ2-7; d_call: TRBD2; v_call: TRBV13; cdr3_aa: CASSLGSGGSPYEQYF; cdr3_nt: TGTGCCAGCAGCTTAGGTAGCGGGGGGTCCCCATACGAGCAGTACTTC
clone_size: once; j_call: TRBJ2-1; d_call: TRBD2; v_call: TRBV14; cdr3_aa: CASSQDRAGGPNEQFF; cdr3_nt: TGTGCCAGCAGCCAAGATCGAGCGGGGGGGCCCAATGAGCAGTTCTTC
clone_size: -; j_call: TRBJ1-2; d_call: -; v_call: TRBV5-4; cdr3_aa: CASFLSGGAGGYTF; cdr3_nt: TGTGCCAGCTTCCTTTCGGGGGGGGCTGGGGGCTACACCTTC
clone_size: -; j_call: TRBJ2-1; d_call: TRBD2; v_call: TRBV11-2; cdr3_aa: CASSLSTSGLGEQFF; cdr3_nt: TGTGCCAGCAGCTTATCGACTAGCGGGTTAGGTGAGCAGTTCTTC
clone_size: -; j_call: TRBJ2-3; d_call: -; v_call: TRBV28; cdr3_aa: CASSRDISTDTQYF; cdr3_nt: TGTGCCAGCAGCCGGGACATCAGCACAGATACGCAGTATTTT
clone_size: -; j_call: TRBJ2-3; d_call: -; v_call: TRBV6-5; cdr3_aa: CASRFSGSTDTQYF; cdr3_nt: TGTGCCAGCAGATTTTCAGGGAGCACAGATACGCAGTATTTT
clone_size: -; j_call: TRBJ1-1; d_call: TRBD1; v_call: TRBV18; cdr3_aa: CASSPMQGAGQNTEAFF; cdr3_nt: TGTGCCAGCTCACCGATGCAGGGGGCCGGACAGAACACTGAAGCTTTCTTT
clone_size: -; j_call: TRBJ2-6; d_call: TRBD1; v_call: TRBV29-1; cdr3_aa: CSVTGTGTRVLTF; cdr3_nt: TGCAGCGTTACCGGGACAGGAACACGAGTCCTGACTTTC
clone_size: -; j_call: TRBJ2-3; d_call: -; v_call: TRBV2; cdr3_aa: CASSKSPLTARTDTQYF; cdr3_nt: TGTGCCAGCAGTAAAAGCCCCCTAACCGCGCGGACAGATACGCAGTATTTT
clone_size: -; j_call: TRBJ2-7; d_call: TRBD1; v_call: TRBV4-1; cdr3_aa: CASSRGMGTGSSYEQYF; cdr3_nt: TGCGCCAGCAGCCGAGGGATGGGGACAGGGTCCTCTTACGAGCAGTACTTC
clone_size: -; j_call: TRBJ1-5; d_call: -; v_call: TRBV19; cdr3_aa: CASSITGTQPQHF; cdr3_nt: TGTGCCAGTAGTATTACAGGGACTCAGCCCCAGCATTTT
clone_size: -; j_call: TRBJ2-3; d_call: TRBD2; v_call: TRBV27; cdr3_aa: CASSLLAGGLSTDTQYF; cdr3_nt: TGTGCCAGCAGTTTACTAGCGGGGGGACTTAGCACAGATACGCAGTATTTT
clone_size: -; j_call: TRBJ2-1; d_call: TRBD2; v_call: TRBV27; cdr3_aa: CASSPLGARGAYNEQFF; cdr3_nt: TGTGCCAGCAGTCCCCTTGGCGCGCGGGGGGCCTACAATGAGCAGTTCTTC
clone_size: -; j_call: TRBJ2-3; d_call: TRBD2; v_call: TRBV6-4; cdr3_aa: CASSEGLAGADTQYF; cdr3_nt: TGTGCCAGCAGTGAGGGACTAGCGGGGGCAGATACGCAGTATTTT
clone_size: -; j_call: TRBJ1-1; d_call: -; v_call: TRBV5-1; cdr3_aa: CASSFTDNTEAFF; cdr3_nt: TGCGCCAGCAGCTTCACAGACAACACTGAAGCTTTCTTT
clone_size: few; j_call: TRBJ2-1; d_call: TRBD2; v_call: TRBV14; cdr3_aa: CASSHLAGDNEQFF; cdr3_nt: TGTGCCAGCAGCCATCTCGCGGGGGACAATGAGCAGTTCTTC
clone_size: once; j_call: TRBJ2-3; d_call: TRBD2; v_call: TRBV9; cdr3_aa: CASSRGLDEGTQYF; cdr3_nt: TGTGCCAGCAGCCGGGGACTAGACGAGGGTACGCAGTATTTT
clone_size: -; j_call: TRBJ2-7; d_call: TRBD1; v_call: TRBV19; cdr3_aa: CASSMGTVYEQYF; cdr3_nt: TGTGCCAGTAGTATGGGGACAGTCTACGAGCAGTACTTC
clone_size: once; j_call: TRBJ2-4; d_call: TRBD1; v_call: TRBV5-1; cdr3_aa: CASSRWTGENIQYF; cdr3_nt: TGCGCCAGCAGCAGATGGACAGGGGAAAACATTCAGTACTTC
clone_size: once; j_call: TRBJ1-4; d_call: TRBD1; v_call: TRBV7-2; cdr3_aa: CASSPRQGSSEKLFF; cdr3_nt: TGTGCCAGCAGCCCTAGACAGGGGAGTAGTGAAAAACTGTTTTTT
clone_size: once; j_call: TRBJ1-2; d_call: -; v_call: TRBV4-3; cdr3_aa: CASSQELVGVRGYTF; cdr3_nt: TGCGCCAGCAGCCAAGAGTTGGTCGGGGTTCGTGGCTACACCTTC
clone_size: -; j_call: TRBJ2-1; d_call: TRBD1; v_call: TRBV6-6; cdr3_aa: CASSPGGLRSEQFF; cdr3_nt: TGTGCCAGCAGTCCAGGGGGCCTTCGGAGTGAGCAGTTCTTC
clone_size: -; j_call: TRBJ2-5; d_call: -; v_call: TRBV15; cdr3_aa: CATSRGTYEGTQYF; cdr3_nt: TGTGCCACCAGCAGAGGGACCTATGAGGGGACCCAGTACTTC
clone_size: few; j_call: TRBJ1-5; d_call: -; v_call: TRBV7-9; cdr3_aa: CASSLEGSGAGSNQPQHF; cdr3_nt: TGTGCCAGCAGCTTAGAGGGAAGCGGGGCCGGTAGCAATCAGCCCCAGCATTTT
clone_size: -; j_call: TRBJ1-5; d_call: -; v_call: TRBV28; cdr3_aa: CASRGGYSNQPQHF; cdr3_nt: TGTGCCAGCAGGGGGGGGTATAGCAATCAGCCCCAGCATTTT
clone_size: -; j_call: TRBJ2-1; d_call: TRBD2; v_call: TRBV28; cdr3_aa: CASSRPGLTSGGLSSYNEQFF; cdr3_nt: TGTGCCAGCAGCCGGCCAGGGCTGACTAGCGGGGGGCTGAGCTCCTACAATGAGCAGTTCTTC
clone_size: -; j_call: TRBJ2-2; d_call: TRBD2; v_call: TRBV4-3; cdr3_aa: CASSQDLLAGVANTGELFF; cdr3_nt: TGCGCCAGCAGCCAAGATCTACTAGCGGGGGTTGCGAACACCGGGGAGCTGTTTTTT
clone_size: -; j_call: TRBJ2-3; d_call: TRBD2; v_call: TRBV4-1; cdr3_aa: CASSQVGLGADTQYF; cdr3_nt: TGCGCCAGCAGCCAAGTCGGACTAGGTGCAGATACGCAGTATTTT
clone_size: -; j_call: TRBJ1-2; d_call: -; v_call: TRBV7-2; cdr3_aa: CASSPYWGDGYTF; cdr3_nt: TGTGCCAGCAGCCCGTATTGGGGCGATGGCTACACCTTC
clone_size: -; j_call: TRBJ2-7; d_call: -; v_call: TRBV6-6; cdr3_aa: CASSYRGHQGNEQYF; cdr3_nt: TGTGCCAGCAGTTATCGGGGACATCAGGGGAACGAGCAGTACTTC
clone_size: -; j_call: TRBJ2-3; d_call: -; v_call: TRBV20-1; cdr3_aa: CSARDLTAQYF; cdr3_nt: TGCAGTGCTAGAGATCTAACAGCGCAGTATTTT
clone_size: few; j_call: TRBJ2-7; d_call: TRBD2; v_call: TRBV19; cdr3_aa: CASSPNGGAGYEQYF; cdr3_nt: TGTGCCAGTAGTCCCAACGGGGGGGCCGGGTACGAGCAGTACTTC
clone_size: -; j_call: TRBJ1-1; d_call: -; v_call: TRBV7-9; cdr3_aa: CASSPARVNTEAFF; cdr3_nt: TGTGCCAGCAGCCCCGCCAGGGTGAACACTGAAGCTTTCTTT
clone_size: -; j_call: TRBJ1-2; d_call: -; v_call: TRBV20-1; cdr3_aa: CSAGELNGYTF; cdr3_nt: TGCAGTGCTGGGGAGCTAAATGGCTACACCTTC
clone_size: once; j_call: TRBJ2-5; d_call: TRBD1; v_call: TRBV7-9; cdr3_aa: CASSLQPGQGAVRETQYF; cdr3_nt: TGTGCCAGCAGCTTACAACCGGGACAGGGGGCGGTCAGAGAGACCCAGTACTTC
clone_size: -; j_call: TRBJ1-1; d_call: TRBD1; v_call: TRBV5-1; cdr3_aa: CASSSGRAGGTEAFF; cdr3_nt: TGCGCCAGCAGCTCCGGGCGGGCAGGGGGGACTGAAGCTTTCTTT
clone_size: -; j_call: TRBJ1-1; d_call: TRBD1; v_call: TRBV5-1; cdr3_aa: CASSLRGTGTEAFF; cdr3_nt: TGCGCCAGCAGCTTGAGGGGGACAGGCACTGAAGCTTTCTTT
clone_size: -; j_call: TRBJ2-7; d_call: TRBD2; v_call: TRBV19; cdr3_aa: CASSIGLAGTEQYF; cdr3_nt: TGTGCCAGTAGTATTGGGCTAGCGGGTACCGAGCAGTACTTC
clone_size: -; j_call: TRBJ2-2; d_call: -; v_call: TRBV7-3; cdr3_aa: CASSSQGGELFF; cdr3_nt: TGTGCCAGCAGCTCACAGGGTGGGGAGCTGTTTTTT
clone_size: -; j_call: TRBJ1-4; d_call: -; v_call: TRBV4-3; cdr3_aa: CASSQSIGDEKLFF; cdr3_nt: TGCGCCAGCAGCCAGAGTATCGGGGATGAAAAACTGTTTTTT
clone_size: -; j_call: TRBJ2-3; d_call: TRBD2; v_call: TRBV5-1; cdr3_aa: CASNSGAGGVTDTQYF; cdr3_nt: TGCGCCAGCAACTCTGGGGCCGGGGGGGTCACAGATACGCAGTATTTT
clone_size: -; j_call: TRBJ2-3; d_call: TRBD2; v_call: TRBV5-1; cdr3_aa: CASSLGLAGATDTQYF; cdr3_nt: TGCGCCAGCAGCTTGGGCCTAGCGGGAGCCACAGATACGCAGTATTTT